The sequence of this T cell receptor (beta chain) was determined in a study of blood T cell repertoires in COVID-19. Measured with immunoSEQ multiplex PCR; TCRdb has only the in-frame clones, and not every one. The table records some 150,000 clones, 80% to 90% of them present only once. This CDR3 is built from 14 residues. Per germline, CDR1 SNHLY and CDR2 FYNNEI. After removal of 7 bases from V and 1 base from J, the junction contained 6 bases not matched to a gene. The sequenced material came from peripheral blood. The V and J genes are TRBV2 and TRBJ2-7, with TRBD1 matching 8 bases. The TCR sequence derives from a woman between 45 and 60 years old in a cohort sampled during active or convalescent COVID-19. CDR3 region: CASTGGQGSYEQYF. CDR3 DNA: TGTGCCAGCACCGGAGGACAGGGATCCTACGAGCAGTACTTC.